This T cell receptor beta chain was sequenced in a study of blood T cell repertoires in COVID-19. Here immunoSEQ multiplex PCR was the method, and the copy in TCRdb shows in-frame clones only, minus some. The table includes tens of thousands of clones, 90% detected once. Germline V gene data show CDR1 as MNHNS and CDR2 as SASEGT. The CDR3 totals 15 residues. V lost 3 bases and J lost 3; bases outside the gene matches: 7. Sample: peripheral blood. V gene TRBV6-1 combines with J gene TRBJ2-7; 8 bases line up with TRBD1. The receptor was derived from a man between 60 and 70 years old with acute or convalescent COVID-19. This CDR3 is CASSDTRTGIYEQYF. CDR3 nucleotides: TGTGCCAGCAGTGACACCCGGACAGGGATCTACGAGCAGTACTTC.